This T cell receptor beta chain was observed in a study of shared T cell receptors in the human thymus. Only in-frame clones appear in the TCRdb table, and some are missing; sequencing was by immunoSEQ multiplex PCR. This table has fewer than 700,000 clones, around 87% appearing once. The junction had 10 bases not matched to a gene; V was cut back by 3 bases and J by 6 bases. The CDR3 sequence is 16 residues long. Germline CDR1 is MGHRA and CDR2 is YSYEKL. The same sample was also used in a study of human thymus T cells. That study reports: Reports from related research described highly overlapping thymic repertoires among unrelated individuals.

This rearrangement joins TRBV4-1 to TRBJ2-2, with 7 bases that match TRBD2. This TCR was sampled from a boy younger than two with a congenital heart defect. The material sequenced was thymocytes. The CDR3 nucleotides are TGCGCCAGCAGCCAGGACCGCTCGACTAGCCCCGGGGAGCTGTTTTTT. Amino acid sequence: CASSQDRSTSPGELFF.